The 6 T cell receptor beta chains in this list originate from one sample, sequenced in a study of Ad26.COV2.S vaccination and SARS-CoV-2 variants. Sequencing was performed with immunoSEQ multiplex PCR; in TCRdb, only in-frame clones are kept and a portion is missing. Of some 320,000 clones in the sample, 70% to 90% were seen once. Documented treatment: roughly 20 received Ad26.COV2.S at low or high dose, single or two shots; roughly 5 received placebo; per-sample allocation not given. Collection of samples fell on day 63 after the first vaccine or placebo injection. Sequencing used peripheral blood, obtained in a trial of Ad26.COV2.S vaccine versus placebo. The receptors stem from a person between 18 and 60 years old who received the Ad26.COV2.S COVID-19 vaccine or a placebo.

This clone was detected only once. The V and J genes are TRBV10-3 and TRBJ1-1; tentative D call: TRBD1 (5 bases). The CDR3 sequence is 14 residues long. CDR1 and CDR2 (germline): ENHRY, SYGVKD. With 2 bases removed from V and 2 bases from J, the gap between germline ends came to 9 bases. DNA for the CDR3: TGTGCCATCAGTGAGCGGCAGGGCAACACTGAAGCTTTCTTT. It specifies CAISERQGNTEAFF.

The chain joins TRBV18 to TRBJ1-1; D may be TRBD1 (5 bases). This CDR3 comprises 12 residues. Trimming left V 4 bases short and J 6 bases short, with 9 bases between. The germline CDR1 and CDR2 sequences are KGHSH and LQKENI. CDR3 coding DNA: TGTGCCAGCTCACGGGGAGGGGCTGAAGCTTTCTTT. Encoded protein: CASSRGGAEAFF.

This chain joins TRBV3-1 (or the pseudogene TRBV3-2) and TRBJ2-5, with a tentative D call TRBD1 (6 bases). The germline V and J ends were trimmed by 3 bases and 3 bases, with 11 bases remaining between them. The CDR3 extends over 14 amino acids. The germline CDR1 and CDR2 sequences are LGHDT and YNNKEL (reference sequence). The CDR3 region is CASSQEPGEETQYF. CDR3 nucleotide sequence: TGTGCCAGCAGCCAGGAACCAGGGGAAGAGACCCAGTACTTC.

The rearrangement uses TRBV9 and TRBJ1-3; tentative D call: TRBD1 (5 bases). From germline, CDR1 is SGDLS and CDR2 YYNGEE. The CDR3 is 14 residues long. Trimming pared 7 bases from V and 0 bases from J, leaving 11 bases between. CDR3 sequence reads: CASCWGSSGNTIYF. DNA for the CDR3: TGTGCCAGCTGCTGGGGGAGCTCTGGAAACACCATATATTTT.

V usage is TRBV2 and J usage is TRBJ2-1, with no clear D. CDR1 SNHLY and CDR2 FYNNEI come from the germline V gene. The CDR3 spans 15 residues. V was shortened by 5 bases and J by 0 bases, with 11 bases between the two germline ends. For the CDR3, the DNA is TGTGCCAGCAGTTACAGTGTCAGCTCCTACAATGAGCAGTTCTTC. Its translation: CASSYSVSSYNEQFF. The whole variable domain, filled in from reference TRBV2 and TRBJ2-1, reads EPEVTQTPSHQVTQMGQEVILRCVPISNHLYFYWYRQILGQKVEFLVSFYNNEISEKSEIFDDQFSVERPDGSNFTLKIRSTKLEDSAMYFCASSYSVSSYNEQFFGPGTRLTVL.

The chain uses TRBV15 and TRBJ1-4; 7 bases line up with TRBD1. The V gene end was trimmed by 0 bases and the J gene end by 4 bases; junction bases not matched to a gene: 5. Germline V gene sequence: CDR1 LNHNV, CDR2 YYDKDF (reference sequence). This CDR3 is built from 16 residues. In DNA form, the CDR3 reads TGTGCCACCAGCAGAGATCCAGGGACAGTTAATGAAAAACTGTTTTTT. Protein sequence: CATSRDPGTVNEKLFF.